These 5 T cell receptor beta chains came from one sample sequenced in a study of T-cell reconstitution after alpha-beta-depleted transplantation in children. For TCRbeta, the library was prepared with unique molecular identifiers. TCRdb reprocessed the PCR reads with MiXCR, giving one entry per CDR3 protein. The table has 350,000 to 500,000 distinct CDR3 sequences, approximately 41% seen once. The material sequenced was PBMCs, taken before TCRalphabeta/CD19-depleted stem cell transplant. These receptors all stem from a girl between 2 and 10 years old with aplastic anemia, due to receive a stem cell transplant.

About this clonotype: Just one base apart from a much larger clone, this may be a read error. The CDR3 sequence is CASSVARPTSRPPYNEQLF. The DNA of the CDR3 is TGTGCCAGCAGCGTAGCCCGCCCGACTAGCCGCCCTCCATACAATGAGCAGCTCTTC. The genes are TRBV9 and TRBJ2-1, with 7 bases identical to TRBD2. This CDR3 has 19 amino acids. Germline V gene sequence: CDR1 SGDLS, CDR2 YYNGEE. The variable domain in full, with the rest retrieved from reference TRBV9 and TRBJ2-1, is DSGVTQTPKHLITATGQRVTLRCSPRSGDLSVYWYQQSLDQGLQFLIQYYNGEERAKGNILERFSAQQFPDLHSELNLSSLELGDSALYFCASSVARPTSRPPYNEQLFGPGTRLTVL.

The chain couples TRBV11-2 to TRBJ2-5; tentatively, D is TRBD1 or TRBD2 (6 bases each). Germline lookup yields CDR1 SGHAT and CDR2 FQNNGV. Trimming shortened V by 5 bases and J by 1 base, and 14 bases separated the two germline ends. This CDR3 contains 15 residues. As DNA, the CDR3 is TGTGCCAGCAGCCCTCAACAGGGACTCCAAGAGACCCAGTACTTC. Its translation: CASSPQQGLQETQYF. Using reference TRBV11-2 and TRBJ2-5 for the parts outside the CDR3, the full variable domain is EAGVAQSPRYKIIEKRQSVAFWCNPISGHATLYWYQQILGQGPKLLIQFQNNGVVDDSQLPKDRFSAERLKGVDSTLKIQPAKLEDSAVYLCASSPQQGLQETQYFGPGTRLLVL.

V and J are TRBV2 and TRBJ2-7, with TRBD1 matching 8 bases. Trimming at V came to 1 base and at J to 2 bases, leaving 4 bases not matched to a gene. Germline V gives CDR1 SNHLY, CDR2 FYNNEI. CDR3 length: 15 amino acids. The CDR3 sequence is CASSEGGTGAYEQYF. CDR3 coding DNA: TGTGCCAGCAGTGAAGGTGGGACAGGAGCCTACGAGCAGTACTTC.

The V and J genes are TRBV10-3 and TRBJ1-2; TRBD1 agrees at 8 bases. Trimming took 0 bases from V and 5 from J; bases not matched to a gene: 2. The CDR3 spans 14 residues. Germline V gene sequence: CDR1 ENHRY, CDR2 SYGVKD. CDR3 sequence: CAISESGTGYGYTF. CDR3 nucleotide sequence: TGTGCCATCAGTGAGTCCGGGACAGGTTATGGCTACACCTTC.

This clonotype was seen at least ten times. The genes are TRBV20-1 and TRBJ2-7, with 8 bases aligning to TRBD2. In germline, CDR1 is DFQATT, CDR2 SNEGSKA (reference sequence). The J segment lost 5 bases and the V segment lost 6 bases, leaving 6 bases of the junction unmatched. The CDR3 is 12 amino acids. CDR3 nucleotide sequence: TGCAGTGCCCGGGGGGGAGTAGACGAGCAGTACTTC. It specifies CSARGGVDEQYF.